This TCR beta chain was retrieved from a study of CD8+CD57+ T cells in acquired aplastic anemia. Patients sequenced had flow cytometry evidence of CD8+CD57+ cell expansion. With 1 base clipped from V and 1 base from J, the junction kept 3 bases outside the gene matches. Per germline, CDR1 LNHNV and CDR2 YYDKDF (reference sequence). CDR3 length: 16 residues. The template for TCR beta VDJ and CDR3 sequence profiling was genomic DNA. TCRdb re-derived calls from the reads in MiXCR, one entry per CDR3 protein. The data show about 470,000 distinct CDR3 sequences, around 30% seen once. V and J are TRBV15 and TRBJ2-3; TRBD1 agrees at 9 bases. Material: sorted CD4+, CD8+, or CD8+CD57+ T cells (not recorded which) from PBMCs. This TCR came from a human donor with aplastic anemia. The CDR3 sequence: CATSRVTGGGTDTQYF. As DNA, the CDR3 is TGTGCCACCAGCAGAGTGACAGGGGGGGGCACAGATACGCAGTATTTT. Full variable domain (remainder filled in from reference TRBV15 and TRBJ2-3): DAMVIQNPRYQVTQFGKPVTLSCSQTLNHNVMYWYQQKSSQAPKLLFHYYDKDFNNEADTPDNFQSRRPNTSFCFLDIRSPGLGDTAMYLCATSRVTGGGTDTQYFGPGTRLTVL.